This record covers a single T cell receptor beta chain. No antigen is known for it. CD45RO-negative, CCR7-positively selected cells formed the naive CD8 fraction, excluding terminally differentiated effector memory CD45RA+ cells. On sorted subsets, replicate PCRs used 200 ng DNA, or 25,000 to 35,000 T cell genomes. Some clones are missing from TCRdb's copy, which holds only in-frame ones; the method was immunoSEQ multiplex PCR. The sample records approximately 2,000,000 clones, just over 90% being singletons. These data belong to a study of shared clonotypes between healthy human individuals. Study-level information: Three plates were used per donor for CD4 naive, three for CD4 memory, two for CD8 naive and one for CD8 memory. Findings and limits, study-wide: Estimated richness values were generally larger in naive subsets than in memory subsets.

Germline V lookup: CDR1 SEHNR, CDR2 FQNEAQ (reference sequence). This CDR3 spans 13 amino acids. Trimming took 5 bases from V and 5 from J, leaving 13 bases between them. This chain connects TRBV7-9 to TRBJ2-7; D call uncertain. This receptor was identified in a man younger than 35 in good health. Some clones in this sample may be carry-over from other donors' samples. Sequencing was carried out using naive CD8+ T cells from PBMCs. The CDR3 is CASSGPVANEQYF. The CDR3 DNA reads as TGTGCCAGCAGCGGACCAGTAGCCAACGAGCAGTACTTC.